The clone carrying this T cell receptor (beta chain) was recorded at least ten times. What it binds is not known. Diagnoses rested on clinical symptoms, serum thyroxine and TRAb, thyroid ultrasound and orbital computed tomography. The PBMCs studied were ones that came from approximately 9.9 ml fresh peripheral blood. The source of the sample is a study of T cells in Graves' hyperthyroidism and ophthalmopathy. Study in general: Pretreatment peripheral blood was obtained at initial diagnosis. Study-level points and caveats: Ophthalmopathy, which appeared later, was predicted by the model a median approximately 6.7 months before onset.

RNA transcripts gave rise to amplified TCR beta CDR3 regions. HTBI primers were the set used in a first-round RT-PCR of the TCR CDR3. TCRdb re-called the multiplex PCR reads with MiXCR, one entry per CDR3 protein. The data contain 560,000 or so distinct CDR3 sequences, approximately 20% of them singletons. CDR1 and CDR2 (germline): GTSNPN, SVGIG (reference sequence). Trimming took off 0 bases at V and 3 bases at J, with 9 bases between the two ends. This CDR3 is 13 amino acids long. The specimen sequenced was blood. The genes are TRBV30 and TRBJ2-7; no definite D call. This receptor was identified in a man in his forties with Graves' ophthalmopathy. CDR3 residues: CAWSVQPLYEQYF. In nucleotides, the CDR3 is TGTGCCTGGAGTGTGCAGCCCCTCTACGAGCAGTACTTC. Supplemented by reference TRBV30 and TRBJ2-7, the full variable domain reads SQTIHQWPATLVQPVGSPLSLECTVEGTSNPNLYWYRQAAGRGLQLLFYSVGIGQISSEVPQNLSASRPQDRQFILSSKKLLLSDSGFYLCAWSVQPLYEQYFGPGTRLTVT.